Listed below are T cell receptor beta chains from one sample, sequenced in a study of blood T cell repertoires in COVID-19. Assay used: immunoSEQ multiplex PCR; TCRdb lists only in-frame clones, some missing. The table includes approximately 300,000 clones, approximately 88% detected once. Sequenced material: peripheral blood. Receptors originate from a woman aged 50 to 60 with active or convalescent COVID-19. Both conserved end residues are part of each CDR3. The order of the fields is J gene, D gene, CDR3 length, clone size, V gene, CDR3 DNA, CDR3 protein. D genes are given only for firm matches. Clone size, where shown, is once, few, many, or a class for clones that have expanded.

TRBJ2-7	NA	14	NA	TRBV30	TGTGCCTGGAGTGATGGCTCCACCTCCTACGAGCAGTACTTC	CAWSDGSTSYEQYF
TRBJ2-1	NA	15	NA	TRBV28	TGTGCCAGCGCTACAGGTGGGACTCAGAACAATGAGCAGTTCTTC	CASATGGTQNNEQFF
TRBJ2-3	TRBD2	16	NA	TRBV5-4	TGTGCCAGCAGCATCCGACTAGCGGGAACCACAGATACGCAGTATTTT	CASSIRLAGTTDTQYF
TRBJ1-4	NA	15	NA	TRBV14	TGTGCCAGCAGCCATATGGACAGCCATAATGAAAAACTGTTTTTT	CASSHMDSHNEKLFF
TRBJ2-7	TRBD2	16	NA	TRBV9	TGTGCCAGCAGCGTAGGGGGACTAGCGGACCCCCACGAGCAGTACTTC	CASSVGGLADPHEQYF
TRBJ1-5	TRBD1	17	NA	TRBV28	TGTGCCAGCAGCAAGCCGGGACAGACATATAGCAATCAGCCCCAGCATTTT	CASSKPGQTYSNQPQHF
TRBJ2-2	NA	14	NA	TRBV6-2/TRBV6-3	TGTGCCAGCAGCCAGGACACCCTCACCGGGGAGCTGTTTTTT	CASSQDTLTGELFF
TRBJ1-1	TRBD1	12	NA	TRBV24-1	TGTACCACCGAGGGACAGGGGGCTGAAGCTTTCTTT	CTTEGQGAEAFF
TRBJ2-7	TRBD1	14	NA	TRBV7-3	TGTGCCAGCAGCTTCCGGGACAGGGGCCACGAGCAGTACTTC	CASSFRDRGHEQYF
TRBJ1-4	TRBD1	17	NA	TRBV4-2	TGTGCCAGCAGCCAAGACCCCTTGGACAGGGGGCATGAAAAACTGTTTTTT	CASSQDPLDRGHEKLFF
TRBJ2-1	NA	17	NA	TRBV27	TGTGCCAGCAGTTTATTCTATTCGGGTGGCTCCTACAATGAGCAGTTCTTC	CASSLFYSGGSYNEQFF
TRBJ2-4	TRBD2	20	NA	TRBV10-3	TGTGCCATCAGTGAGTTCCGCCCCGGGACTAGCGGGAGTAGGGGAAACATTCAGTACTTC	CAISEFRPGTSGSRGNIQYF
TRBJ2-2	TRBD1	17	NA	TRBV5-6	TGTGCCAGCAGCATAAGTCCCGGGACAGGGGGCACCGGGGAGCTGTTTTTT	CASSISPGTGGTGELFF
TRBJ2-2	NA	15	few	TRBV27	TGTGCCAGCAGTCCCTCGGCAGGGAACACCGGGGAGCTGTTTTTT	CASSPSAGNTGELFF
TRBJ2-7	TRBD1	14	NA	TRBV15	TGTGCCACCAGCAGGACAGGGCTCATCTACGAGCAGTACTTC	CATSRTGLIYEQYF
TRBJ1-2	NA	11	NA	TRBV29-1	TGCAGCGTTGGCGAAGCCTATGGCTACACCTTC	CSVGEAYGYTF
TRBJ2-6	NA	14	NA	TRBV11-2	TGTGCCAGCAGCGCCACGGCTGGGGCCAACGTCCTGACTTTC	CASSATAGANVLTF
TRBJ1-5	NA	14	once	TRBV7-8	TGTGCCAGCAGCTTAGTACATAGCAATCAGCCCCAGCATTTT	CASSLVHSNQPQHF
TRBJ2-7	TRBD2	16	NA	TRBV7-8	TGTGCCAGCAGCCCCGAGACTAGCGGGAGCTCCTACGAGCAGTACTTC	CASSPETSGSSYEQYF
TRBJ2-5	TRBD1	15	NA	TRBV5-1	TGCGCCAGCAGACCCCAGACAGGGGGCGGAGAGACCCAGTACTTC	CASRPQTGGGETQYF
TRBJ1-2	TRBD1	16	few	TRBV5-8	TGTGCCAGCAGCACCCGGGACAGGGAGTTAGGCTATGGCTACACCTTC	CASSTRDRELGYGYTF
TRBJ2-2	NA	17	NA	TRBV9	TGTGCCAGCAGCGTAGAGCTTCTACTAGCTACCACCGGGGAGCTGTTTTTT	CASSVELLLATTGELFF
TRBJ2-7	TRBD2	15	NA	TRBV7-8	TGTGCCAGCAGCCTTAGGACTAGCGGACCCTACGAGCAGTACTTC	CASSLRTSGPYEQYF
TRBJ1-1	TRBD1	15	NA	TRBV10-3	TGTGCCATCAGGGGACAGGGGGTGGGTTTGACTGAAGCTTTCTTT	CAIRGQGVGLTEAFF
TRBJ1-2	TRBD1	13	NA	TRBV19	TGTGCCAGTAGTATAAACAGGGGCTATGGCTACACCTTC	CASSINRGYGYTF
TRBJ2-2	TRBD1	16	NA	TRBV28	TGTGCCAGCAGTTTTCGACAGGGGCTACACACCGGGGAGCTGTTTTTT	CASSFRQGLHTGELFF
TRBJ2-2	NA	15	NA	TRBV29-1	TGCAGCGTTAATCCCGGGACAACGAACACCGGGGAGCTGTTTTTT	CSVNPGTTNTGELFF
TRBJ1-1	NA	14	NA	TRBV28	TGTGCCAGCAGTTTCGACAGCTTGAACACTGAAGCTTTCTTT	CASSFDSLNTEAFF
TRBJ2-2	TRBD1	16	once	TRBV16	TGTGCCAGCAGCCAAAGTCCTGGACAGGGGACCGGGGAGCTGTTTTTT	CASSQSPGQGTGELFF
TRBJ2-3	TRBD2	15	NA	TRBV19	TGTGCCAGTAGCGTACTAGCGGCGCCCACAGATACGCAGTATTTT	CASSVLAAPTDTQYF
TRBJ2-7	NA	14	NA	TRBV28	TGTGCCAGCTTCCAGGGGTCGGTCTCCTACGAGCAGTACTTC	CASFQGSVSYEQYF
TRBJ2-2	TRBD1	15	NA	TRBV3-1/TRBV3-2	TGTGCCAGCAGCCGACCGGGACAGGGTACCGGGGAGCTGTTTTTT	CASSRPGQGTGELFF